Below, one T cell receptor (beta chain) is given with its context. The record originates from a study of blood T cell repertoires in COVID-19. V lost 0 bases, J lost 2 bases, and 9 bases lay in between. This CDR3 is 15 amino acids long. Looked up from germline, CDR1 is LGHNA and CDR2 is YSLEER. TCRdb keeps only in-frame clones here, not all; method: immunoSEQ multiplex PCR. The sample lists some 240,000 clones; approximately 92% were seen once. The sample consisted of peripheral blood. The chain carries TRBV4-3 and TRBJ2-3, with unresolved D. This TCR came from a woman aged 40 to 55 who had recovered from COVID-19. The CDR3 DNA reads TGCGCCAGCAGCCAAGAATTGGTGGCCACAGATACGCAGTATTTT. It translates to CASSQELVATDTQYF.